The present T cell receptor beta chain was sequenced within a study of T-cell reconstitution after alpha-beta-depleted transplantation in children. As it was prepared, the TCRbeta library received unique molecular identifiers. TCRdb itself ran the PCR reads through MiXCR, one entry per CDR3 protein. The table lists roughly 500,000 distinct CDR3 sequences, under 15% of them singletons. V was clipped by 0 bases and J by 2 bases; unmatched bases: 11. The CDR3 covers 21 residues. Per the germline V gene, CDR1 is MNHEY and CDR2 is SVGEGT. The sequencing here drew on PBMCs from the stem cell graft donor, taken from the stem cell graft. The chain combines TRBV6-2 or TRBV6-3 with TRBJ2-6, with 12 bases lining up with TRBD2. The receptor comes from a human donor who donated a stem cell graft to a child with combined immunodeficiency. Here the CDR3 DNA reads TGTGCCAGCAGTTACTCGCTAGTCGCTAGCGGGGGGGCAACTGGGGCCAACGTCCTGACTTTC. Encoded protein: CASSYSLVASGGATGANVLTF.